These 20 T cell receptor beta chains came from one sample sequenced in a study of cytomegalovirus exposure and HLA in healthy donors. PCR employed 60 Vbeta and 13 Jbeta primers. Clones were sequenced by immunoSEQ multiplex PCR, and TCRdb holds only the in-frame ones, with some missing. The repertoire consists of 120,000 to 150,000 clones, with over 75% occurring once and the leading ten covering 8.8%. Sequenced: PBMCs. The receptors here all came from a woman in her 50s in good health and CMV-seropositive.

The chain recombines TRBV7-2 with TRBJ2-2; 11 bases match TRBD2. There are 14 residues in the CDR3. Germline CDR1 is SGHTA and CDR2 is FQGNSA. V shed 5 bases, J shed 6 bases, and the junction held 2 bases outside the gene matches. DNA for the CDR3: TGTGCCAGCAGCCTACTAGCGGGGGCCGGGGAGCTGTTTTTT. It is translated as CASSLLAGAGELFF.

The chain recombines TRBV7-2 with TRBJ2-3; no reliable D call. The CDR3 runs 12 residues. CDR1 SGHTA and CDR2 FQGNSA come from the germline V gene. Trimming took off 5 bases at V and 2 bases at J, with 5 bases between the two ends. CDR3 sequence: CASSPNTDTQYF. The CDR3 nucleotides read TGTGCCAGCAGCCCAAACACAGATACGCAGTATTTT.

The sample holds one count of this clone. The V and J genes are TRBV9 and TRBJ2-3, with D unresolved. The CDR3 has 13 amino acids. Germline assignment: CDR1 SGDLS and CDR2 YYNGEE. The ends were cut back, 3 bases at V and 3 bases at J, with 8 bases in the middle. The CDR3 loop reads CASSERVTDTQYF. The CDR3 DNA follows: TGTGCCAGCAGCGAGCGAGTAACAGATACGCAGTATTTT. The full variable domain, with the rest looked up from reference TRBV9 and TRBJ2-3, is DSGVTQTPKHLITATGQRVTLRCSPRSGDLSVYWYQQSLDQGLQFLIQYYNGEERAKGNILERFSAQQFPDLHSELNLSSLELGDSALYFCASSERVTDTQYFGPGTRLTVL.

The chain's CDR3 is CAWRRESGNTIYF. DNA for the CDR3: TGTGCCTGGAGGAGGGAATCTGGAAACACCATATATTTT. The rearrangement uses TRBV30 and TRBJ1-3; D remains ambiguous. The CDR3 length is 13 residues. Trimming removed 3 bases from V and 1 base from J, with 7 bases in between. CDR1 and CDR2 (germline): GTSNPN, SVGIG (reference sequence).

CDR3 DNA sequence: TGTGCCAGTAGTGCAAAGACAGGGAACACTGAAGCTTTCTTT. It translates to CASSAKTGNTEAFF. The J gene is TRBJ1-1, the V gene TRBV19; D might be TRBD1 (6 bases). The CDR3 runs to 14 residues. Germline V gene data show CDR1 as LNHDA and CDR2 as SQIVND (reference sequence). V was trimmed by 5 bases and J by 1 base, leaving 11 bases between them. Looking up the rest from reference TRBV19 and TRBJ1-1 gives the full variable domain: DGGITQSPKYLFRKEGQNVTLSCEQNLNHDAMYWYRQDPGQGLRLIYYSQIVNDFQKGDIAEGYSVSREKKESFPLTVTSAQKNPTAFYLCASSAKTGNTEAFFGQGTRLTVV.

The gene calls are TRBV19 and TRBJ2-1, with a tentative D call TRBD1 (5 bases). V lost 3 bases and J lost 3, with 9 bases in between. The CDR3 spans 14 residues. The germline V gene encodes CDR1 LNHDA and CDR2 SQIVND (reference sequence). The CDR3 loop reads CASSISTGYNEQFF. CDR3 sequence (DNA): TGTGCCAGTAGTATCTCTACAGGCTACAATGAGCAGTTCTTC.

The chain combines TRBV10-3 with TRBJ1-5, with 7 positions matching TRBD1. V shed 6 bases, J shed 7 bases, and the junction held 9 bases outside the gene matches. The CDR3 has 14 residues. The V gene's germline CDR1 is ENHRY and CDR2 SYGVKD. For the CDR3, the DNA is TGTGCCATCAGGAGCACAGGGGAAGACCAGCCCCAGCATTTT. Encoded protein: CAIRSTGEDQPQHF.

This clone was recorded once. CDR3 nucleotide sequence: TGTGCCAGCAGCGTAAGCAGGTCCACCTATGGCTACACCTTC. Its protein product is CASSVSRSTYGYTF. This sequence joins TRBV7-8 and TRBJ1-2; D remains ambiguous. The CDR3 is made up of 14 amino acids. V shed 5 bases and J shed 4 bases, with 14 bases lying between them. Per the germline V gene, CDR1 is SGHVS and CDR2 is FQNEAQ.

CDR3 DNA sequence: TGTGCCAGCACTCCCGGGACAGTTAATGAAAAACTGTTTTTT. It yields the protein CASTPGTVNEKLFF. The V gene is TRBV7-6, the J gene TRBJ1-4; 7 nucleotides agree with TRBD1. The CDR3 covers 14 residues. Losses at the gene ends were 7 bases for V and 4 bases for J; bases not matched to a gene: 6. Germline V lookup: CDR1 SGHVS, CDR2 FNYEAQ.

CDR3 loop: CAWSASTDTQYF. The CDR3 DNA follows: TGTGCCTGGAGTGCAAGCACAGATACGCAGTATTTT. The chain employs TRBV30 and TRBJ2-3, with no clear D. V shed 1 base and J shed 0 bases, with 2 bases lying between them. The germline CDR1 and CDR2 sequences are GTSNPN and SVGIG (reference sequence). This CDR3 comprises 12 residues. Using reference TRBV30 and TRBJ2-3 for the parts outside the CDR3, the full variable domain is SQTIHQWPATLVQPVGSPLSLECTVEGTSNPNLYWYRQAAGRGLQLLFYSVGIGQISSEVPQNLSASRPQDRQFILSSKKLLLSDSGFYLCAWSASTDTQYFGPGTRLTVL.

In this sample, this clone turned up once. The chain is built from TRBV28 and TRBJ2-7; TRBD2 might be the D (5 bases). The CDR3 sequence is 13 residues long. With 2 bases removed from V and 2 bases from J, the gap between germline ends came to 7 bases. Germline values: CDR1 MDHEN, CDR2 SYDVKM. CDR3 bases: TGTGCCAGCAGTTTACCGGGGACCTACGAGCAGTACTTC. Protein: CASSLPGTYEQYF.

The V and J genes are TRBV7-9 and TRBJ2-5, with D unclear. This CDR3 has 12 amino acids. Per the germline V gene, CDR1 is SEHNR and CDR2 is FQNEAQ (reference sequence). The V end lost 1 base, the J end lost 5 bases, and 5 bases lay between the germline ends. Here the CDR3 reads CASSLDQETQYF. CDR3 nucleotides: TGTGCCAGCAGCTTAGATCAGGAGACCCAGTACTTC. Variable domain in full (rest from reference TRBV7-9 and TRBJ2-5): DTGVSQNPRHKITKRGQNVTFRCDPISEHNRLYWYRQTLGQGPEFLTYFQNEAQLEKSRLLSDRFSAERPKGSFSTLEIQRTEQGDSAMYLCASSLDQETQYFGPGTRLLVL.

This chain joins TRBV18 and TRBJ2-7; 8 bases are a match to TRBD1. From germline, CDR1 is KGHSH and CDR2 LQKENI. The CDR3 loop spans 12 amino acids. Germline trimming cut 4 bases from V and 9 bases from J; bases unmatched to any gene: 5. The CDR3 loop is CASSLGQGRQYF. The DNA for the CDR3 is TGTGCCAGCTCACTCGGACAGGGCCGGCAGTACTTC.

This sequence joins TRBV7-2 and TRBJ2-1; 8 bases map to TRBD2. The CDR3 is 16 amino acids. In germline, CDR1 is SGHTA, CDR2 FQGNSA. V was clipped by 5 bases and J by 1 base; unmatched bases: 7. The CDR3 spells CASSPNRGGSYNEQFF. The DNA for the CDR3 is TGTGCCAGCAGCCCAAACCGGGGGGGGTCCTACAATGAGCAGTTCTTC.

The chain is built from TRBV25-1 and TRBJ1-3, with D possibly being TRBD1 (5 bases). V was cut by 6 bases and J by 3 bases, with 9 bases left in between. The CDR3 is 13 amino acids. Germline V gene data show CDR1 as MGHDK and CDR2 as SYGVNS. The CDR3 protein is CASRDIVGNTIYF. The DNA of the CDR3 is TGTGCCAGCAGGGACATAGTTGGAAACACCATATATTTT.

The chain recombines TRBV10-3 with TRBJ1-2; 9 positions match TRBD1. The CDR3 is 17 residues long. V was clipped by 2 bases and J by 6 bases; unmatched bases: 13. Germline values: CDR1 ENHRY, CDR2 SYGVKD. In nucleotides, the CDR3 is TGTGCCATCAGTGAGCTACTAGGACAGGGGAAAGACGATGGCTACACCTTC. Protein product: CAISELLGQGKDDGYTF.

The V and J genes are TRBV27 and TRBJ1-2; TRBD1 agrees at 10 bases. CDR1 is MNHEY and CDR2 is SMNVEV in the germline V gene (reference sequence). V lost 3 bases, J lost 4 bases, and 8 bases stayed unmatched. The CDR3 runs to 16 residues. CDR3: CASSLGGQGLRYGYTF. CDR3 nucleotide sequence: TGTGCCAGCAGTTTGGGGGGACAGGGGTTGCGCTATGGCTACACCTTC.

This chain connects TRBV7-3 to TRBJ1-2; D is perhaps TRBD1 (6 bases). V lost 2 bases and J lost 5, with 15 bases in between. The CDR3 loop spans 15 amino acids. From germline, CDR1 is SGHTA and CDR2 FQGTGA. The CDR3 sequence is CASSLGGSTPYGYTF. DNA of the CDR3: TGTGCCAGCAGCTTAGGGGGCTCCACCCCTTATGGCTACACCTTC.

The rearrangement joins TRBV14 to TRBJ1-3; D possibly corresponds to TRBD1 (5 bases). V was trimmed by 2 bases and J by 3 bases, leaving 11 bases between them. The germline V gene has CDR1 SGHDN and CDR2 FVKESK. This CDR3 is built from 15 residues. The CDR3 protein is CASSQTGDRGNTIYF. As DNA, the CDR3 is TGTGCCAGCAGCCAAACGGGGGATCGTGGAAACACCATATATTTT.

J is TRBJ1-2 and V is TRBV7-2, with D possibly being TRBD1 (5 bases). Per the germline V gene, CDR1 is SGHTA and CDR2 is FQGNSA. Trimming removed 5 bases at V and 4 bases at J, with 20 bases between. The CDR3 length is 16 residues. The CDR3 here is CASSPRVLGLGYGYTF. CDR3 in DNA: TGTGCCAGCAGCCCCAGGGTCCTGGGATTGGGCTATGGCTACACCTTC.